A selection of T cell receptor beta chains follows, all from one sample in a study of tumor and adjacent non-tumor tissue in lung cancer. TCRdb independently ran MiXCR on the multiplex PCR reads; one entry per CDR3 protein. The sample includes tens of thousands of distinct CDR3 sequences, approximately 63% of them seen just once. Sequenced: lung tumor tissue. These receptors all come from a man aged 50 to 60 with non-small cell lung cancer. Both conserved end residues are trimmed from each CDR3.

J gene,V gene,CDR3 protein
TRBJ2-7,TRBV20-1,SARGGSSYEQY
TRBJ2-1,TRBV20-1,SASHGTSGRPWDEQF
TRBJ2-2,TRBV11-3,ASSPNMRGGELL
TRBJ2-3,TRBV7-9,ASSLILDNTDTQY
TRBJ2-6,TRBV6-2/TRBV6-3,ASSYWPGISWANVLT
TRBJ2-3,TRBV12-3/TRBV12-4,VSCSTLVSHRY
TRBJ2-2,TRBV7-8,ASSLTRNIGELF
TRBJ2-7,TRBV12-3/TRBV12-4,ASSLGPEQY
TRBJ1-5,TRBV29-1,SVGWENQPQH
TRBJ2-1,TRBV11-1,ASRLERTDNEQF
TRBJ2-1,TRBV4-2,ASSHLSGGLNEQF
TRBJ2-3,TRBV20-1,SAPSGGSTDTQY
TRBJ2-5,TRBV4-2,ASSQDGGARTQY
TRBJ2-7,TRBV28,ASKNRASSYEQY
TRBJ2-7,TRBV6-1,TSISAAYEQY
TRBJ2-3,TRBV11-2,ASSSNPGRVLFPDTQY
TRBJ2-1,TRBV11-3,ASSLAGQAINEQF
TRBJ1-5,TRBV5-1,ASSLASGGSQPQH
TRBJ1-1,TRBV11-2,ASSLDGAYEAF
TRBJ2-7,TRBV2,ASRKGQGAPEQY
TRBJ2-3,TRBV7-8,ASLGGASGGLSTDTQY
TRBJ2-3,TRBV4-2,ASSQEKATGGPVDTQY
TRBJ2-3,TRBV11-2,TSSPSGRITDTQY
TRBJ2-2,TRBV12-3/TRBV12-4,ASRDRGRGGELF
TRBJ1-6,TRBV11-2,ASSFSGHTYNSLLH
TRBJ2-1,TRBV11-3,ASSLERSGPL
TRBJ2-3,TRBV6-5,ASSYLVGGTQY
TRBJ1-3,TRBV28,ASSLLGPYSGNTIY
TRBJ2-7,TRBV5-4,ASSSGRVAYEHY
TRBJ2-7,TRBV20-1,SARGVSSYEQY
TRBJ2-2,TRBV5-1,ASSLAQGAYTGDLF
TRBJ2-7,TRBV28,ASSPIKGQVRNGEQY
TRBJ1-2,TRBV4-1,ANSQDDRGFGYT
TRBJ1-5,TRBV7-9,ASSFDGGSNQPQH
TRBJ2-2,TRBV6-1,ASSSPTATGELF
TRBJ2-1,TRBV7-9,ASGRAGSYNEQF
TRBJ1-4,TRBV24-1,ATSDRTGDNEKLF
TRBJ2-3,TRBV5-8,ASSLVTGGAHTQY
TRBJ2-3,TRBV5-1,ASSLGIGTGGYTDTQY
TRBJ2-1,TRBV19,ASSISRFEQF
TRBJ2-1,TRBV4-1,ASSQDPNPAYNEQF
TRBJ2-1,TRBV4-2,AGSQAMDPSYNEQF
TRBJ2-3,TRBV18,ASSASEDTQY
TRBJ2-2,TRBV6-6,ASNTLRQVTNTGELF
TRBJ2-5,TRBV30,AWSPGGQETQY
TRBJ2-7,TRBV20-1,SFAYGTHEQY
TRBJ2-1,TRBV6-5,ASRTTGPEHI
TRBJ2-3,TRBV6-2/TRBV6-3,ASRSGQPGTDTQY
TRBJ2-1,TRBV5-4,ASSPTERKYEQF
TRBJ1-6,TRBV4-2,ASSHGGTNNSPLH
TRBJ2-3,TRBV5-4,ASSLAGPDTQY
TRBJ2-2,TRBV11-2,ARSLVRGAKAGELF
TRBJ1-5,TRBV6-1,ASSAWGQDQPQH
TRBJ2-1,TRBV5-1,ASSSADSRDEQF
TRBJ2-2,TRBV6-5,DSSPAWGGELF
TRBJ1-5,TRBV18,ANSPEGTASQPQH
TRBJ2-7,TRBV29-1,SVEGTGGREQY
TRBJ2-2,TRBV30,AWTRKTRDGGLF